This T cell receptor beta chain was documented in a study of TIL therapy for anti-PD-1-resistant metastatic lung cancer. Background on the study: Median patient age was 54, ranging about 38-80 years. General study results and limits: Patients were highly selected, enriched for treatment-naive, never-smoker and oncogene-addicted cases.

Concerning this clone itself: Its target is unknown.

The time point here: pre-treatment sample, taken before nivolumab and TIL therapy. Adults with stage 4 NSCLC were enrolled in a phase I trial. Germline lookup yields CDR1 KGHSH and CDR2 LQKENI. Trimming shortened V by 1 base and J by 4 bases, and 10 bases separated the two germline ends. This CDR3 contains 15 residues. Sequencing used immunoSEQ v3. Sequencing depth was approximately 2 million read pairs for survey level, roughly 4.5-6.5 million for deep. Method: immunoSEQ multiplex PCR; TCRdb's copy keeps in-frame clones and lacks some. The data show about 46,000 clones, about 86% seen once. The sample consisted of blood, taken at baseline. This receptor was identified in a person between 25 and 80 years old with non-small cell lung cancer. The gene calls are TRBV18 and TRBJ2-2, with D unclear. As DNA, the CDR3 is TGTGCCAGCTCACCACTGGGTTGGGGCACCGGGGAGCTGTTTTTT. It is translated as CASSPLGWGTGELFF. Full variable domain (remainder filled in from reference TRBV18 and TRBJ2-2): NAGVMQNPRHLVRRRGQEARLRCSPMKGHSHVYWYRQLPEEGLKFMVYLQKENIIDESGMPKERFSAEFPKEGPSILRIQQVVRGDSAAYFCASSPLGWGTGELFFGEGSRLTVL.